The TCR beta chain under discussion was sequenced for a study of blood T cell repertoires in COVID-19 (dated by TCRdb to 2020 to 2021). The study in broad terms: Collaborator samples came from the United States, Italy and Spain and covered acute and convalescent phases of COVID-19. The prospective study material was composed of cDNA or gDNA derived from T cells, B-cell-depleted T cells, or PBMCs. Deeply sampled blood TCRbeta repertoires from subjects exposed to, actively infected with, or recovered from COVID-19 were included in the dataset. The repertoires were made available in a free public database intended to serve as a resource for research on the immune response to SARS-CoV-2. Samples were obtained from the ongoing ImmuneRACE study (first 160 participants) and from about 1,300 subjects provided by 6 global collaborators. A de-identified subject ID, COVID-19 status, age in years and sex were almost always included in the sample metadata. Where HLA class I and class II types were available, the types were taken from metadata supplied by the sample provider, not from assay-based typing.

One collaborating source in Seattle enrolled patients during active infection and followed them longitudinally through the course of disease. Whole blood was collected in K2EDTA tubes by collaborating institutions according to the institutions' own protocols. Collaborator samples were shipped for TCRbeta analysis as frozen whole blood, isolated PBMCs, or DNA extracted from either sample type. This clone has a single count. This receptor's antigen is unknown. Base qualities were left out, and no much larger clone turns up one base away. Clipping removes 7 bases from V and 5 bases from J, with 4 as the unmatched junction base count. According to the germline V gene, CDR1 reads MNHEY and CDR2 reads SVGAGI. The CDR3 covers 13 residues, taking in both the cysteine and the phenylalanine. The CDR3 DNA has 39 bases and is translated from base 1. What the work shows at the level of the full study, not this receptor alone: The amount of clinical and demographic metadata varied by source and participant and was provided uncurated.

The immunoSEQ Assay, a bias-controlled multiplex PCR, was used to amplify TCRbeta CDR3 regions from genomic DNA. On the authors' methods: Nucleated cell counts per sample were estimated from amplification of reference gene primers within the assay. To quantify the absolute abundance of each unique TCRbeta CDR3 rearrangement, sequence reads were collapsed and filtered. For each sample, productive Simpson clonality was calculated as the square root of Simpson's diversity index over productive rearrangements. TCRdb took over this immuneACCESS table, retaining in-frame rearrangements with V and J assigned. Such tables are incomplete; in checked studies, under half of the missing clones stem from an unresolved V gene, and the remainder is unexplained. V and J calls and clone size follow that table, whereas D and trimming were derived from the DNA. In all, the sample holds approximately 350,000 clones, and roughly 90% of those were seen once. The top ten hold about 3% of the sample.

The rearrangement joined TRBV6-5 to TRBJ2-1; TRBD1 agrees with 8 junctional bases. What was sequenced was peripheral blood. The source is a woman in her 30s with COVID-19, enrolled during active disease. The nucleotide sequence reads as follows: TGTGCCAGCACTAAGGACAGGGACAATGAGCAGTTCTTC. Its amino acids are CASTKDRDNEQFF.